Following are 23 T cell receptor beta chains from one sample sequenced in a study of shared clonotypes between healthy human individuals. Repertoires were generated with immunoSEQ multiplex PCR, while TCRdb's copy carries only in-frame clones and drops some. The repertoire holds hundreds of thousands of clones, with 95% to 97% as singletons. In the naive CD8 group, cells lacked CD45RO and were positively selected for CCR7, so terminally differentiated effector memory CD45RA+ cells were left out. Sequencing input: naive CD8+ T cells sorted from blood. All receptors come from a woman aged 30 to 39 in good health.

The V and J genes are TRBV10-3 and TRBJ1-1, with D uncertain. The length of the CDR3 is 12 residues. Germline CDR1 is ENHRY and CDR2 is SYGVKD. As DNA, the CDR3 is TGTGTCACCTCACGGTCGAACACTGAAGCTTTCTTT. Protein sequence: CVTSRSNTEAFF.

The chain recombines TRBV5-1 with TRBJ1-2, with 8 bases that match TRBD1. V dropped 5 bases and J dropped 6; count of bases not matched to a gene: 6. Germline CDR1 is SGHRS and CDR2 is YFSETQ. The CDR3 has 13 amino acids. The CDR3 region is CASRGDRGDGYTF. CDR3 nucleotide sequence: TGCGCCAGCAGAGGAGACAGGGGCGATGGCTACACCTTC.

The chain links TRBV27 to TRBJ2-5, with 7 nucleotides matching TRBD2. Germline CDR1 is MNHEY and CDR2 is SMNVEV (reference sequence). The junction had 12 bases not matched to a gene; V was cut back by 6 bases and J by 5 bases. The CDR3 covers 15 residues. In DNA, the CDR3 is TGTGCCAGCAGGGCGGGGTTAGCGGGCGGGGAGACCCAGTACTTC. This gives the protein CASRAGLAGGETQYF.

This chain connects TRBV9 to TRBJ2-1; D unresolved. The CDR3 has 11 amino acids. Trimming took off 4 bases at V and 6 bases at J, with 5 bases between the two ends. Germline values: CDR1 SGDLS, CDR2 YYNGEE. The CDR3 loop reads CASSPSNEQFF. The CDR3 DNA reads as TGTGCCAGCAGCCCCTCCAATGAGCAGTTCTTC.

V and J are TRBV27 and TRBJ2-3, with 15 bases identical to TRBD2. Looked up from germline, CDR1 is MNHEY and CDR2 is SMNVEV (reference sequence). This CDR3 contains 16 residues. J lost 3 bases, V lost 7 bases, and 5 bases had no gene match. Written as DNA, the CDR3 is TGTGCCAGCAACCTTGGGACTAGCGGGAGGACAGATACGCAGTATTTT. Encoded protein: CASNLGTSGRTDTQYF.

The chain uses TRBV7-8 and TRBJ2-5; possibly TRBD2 for D (5 bases). The CDR3 is 15 residues long. V was shortened by 0 bases and J by 3 bases, with 11 bases between the two germline ends. From germline, CDR1 is SGHVS and CDR2 FQNEAQ. CDR3 region: CASSLARGREETQYF. DNA for the CDR3: TGTGCCAGCAGCTTAGCACGGGGAAGGGAAGAGACCCAGTACTTC.

The V call is TRBV27, the J call TRBJ2-7; TRBD1 agrees at 8 bases. J was trimmed by 2 bases and V by 6 bases; bases with no gene match: 6. Germline loops: CDR1 MNHEY, CDR2 SMNVEV (reference sequence). This CDR3 has 14 amino acids. CDR3: CASSPGQETYEQYF. DNA of the CDR3: TGTGCCAGCAGCCCGGGACAGGAGACCTACGAGCAGTACTTC.

The CDR3 sequence is CASRKDRETQYF. CDR3 DNA sequence: TGTGCCAGCAGAAAGGACCGAGAGACCCAGTACTTC. V and J are TRBV7-9 and TRBJ2-5; D is ambiguous. This CDR3 region has 12 residues. Germline V CDR1 and CDR2: SEHNR, FQNEAQ (reference sequence). V was shortened by 6 bases and J by 4 bases, with 9 bases between the two germline ends.

On this clone: Other nucleotide sequences from this sample produce the same CDR3. The chain employs TRBV9 and TRBJ2-1; no definite D call. The V gene's germline CDR1 is SGDLS and CDR2 YYNGEE. This CDR3 region has 12 residues. V was clipped by 4 bases and J by 7 bases, with 9 bases between them. The CDR3: CASSPRANEQFF. In DNA, the CDR3 is TGTGCCAGCAGCCCACGGGCAAATGAGCAGTTCTTC.

The chain employs TRBV15 and TRBJ2-1; 10 nucleotides align to TRBD2. Trimming took 5 bases from V and 2 from J; bases not matched to a gene: 9. The CDR3 has 17 residues. Germline V gene lookup returns CDR1 LNHNV and CDR2 YYDKDF (reference sequence). CDR3 nucleotide sequence: TGTGCCACCAGCCGCTCGGGACTAGCGCTTCCCTACAATGAGCAGTTCTTC. It yields the protein CATSRSGLALPYNEQFF.

V usage is TRBV13 and J usage is TRBJ2-7, with 8 bases fitting TRBD1. Trimming cost V 4 bases and J 5 bases; bases outside gene matches: 7. The CDR3 is made up of 14 amino acids. Germline CDR1 PRHDT, CDR2 FYEKMQ (reference sequence). The CDR3: CASSSGTGDDEQYF. In nucleotides, the CDR3 is TGTGCCAGCAGCTCCGGGACAGGCGATGACGAGCAGTACTTC.

The chain carries TRBV27 and TRBJ1-2; 7 nucleotides line up with TRBD1. Germline V lookup: CDR1 MNHEY, CDR2 SMNVEV (reference sequence). Germline trimming cut 4 bases from V and 5 bases from J; bases unmatched to any gene: 10. This CDR3 contains 15 residues. This chain's CDR3 is CASSSRDRQIYGYTF. The DNA of the CDR3 is TGTGCCAGCAGTTCTCGGGACAGACAAATTTATGGCTACACCTTC.

The chain couples TRBV6-5 to TRBJ1-1; the match to TRBD1 covers 7 bases. The length of the CDR3 is 13 residues. The J segment lost 4 bases and the V segment lost 7 bases, leaving 6 bases of the junction unmatched. The germline V gene encodes CDR1 MNHEY and CDR2 SVGAGI. CDR3 sequence: CASKGGRGTEAFF. In DNA form, the CDR3 reads TGTGCCAGCAAAGGGGGCCGGGGCACTGAAGCTTTCTTT.

This clone showed up just once. The chain links TRBV28 to TRBJ2-5; the match to TRBD2 covers 8 bases. The end of the DNA is better explained by TRBJ2-7, so the J call may be wrong. CDR3 length equals 15 residues. Germline values: CDR1 MDHEN, CDR2 SYDVKM. This CDR3 is CASSPGTRGSYEQYF. Here the CDR3 DNA reads TGTGCCAGCAGTCCCGGGACTAGGGGTTCCTACGAGCAGTACTTC.

The V call is TRBV9, the J call TRBJ2-3, with D tentatively TRBD1 (5 bases). The CDR3 loop spans 15 amino acids. CDR1 is SGDLS and CDR2 is YYNGEE in the germline V gene. V dropped 0 bases and J dropped 6 bases, with 14 bases sitting between them. CDR3 sequence: CASSVDWRPGDTQYF. CDR3 coding DNA: TGTGCCAGCAGCGTAGACTGGAGACCAGGGGATACGCAGTATTTT.

The rearrangement joins TRBV28 to TRBJ2-5, with a possible D match to TRBD1 (6 bases). Looked up from germline, CDR1 is MDHEN and CDR2 is SYDVKM. The V and J ends lost 7 bases and 5 bases respectively, with 20 bases between them. This CDR3 is 15 amino acids long. The CDR3 region is CASTNQGTSGETQYF. For the CDR3, the DNA is TGTGCCAGCACCAACCAGGGGACGTCCGGGGAGACCCAGTACTTC. Variable domain in full (rest from reference TRBV28 and TRBJ2-5): DVKVTQSSRYLVKRTGEKVFLECVQDMDHENMFWYRQDPGLGLRLIYFSYDVKMKEKGDIPEGYSVSREKKERFSLILESASTNQTSMYLCASTNQGTSGETQYFGPGTRLLVL.

The chain has TRBV11-2 and TRBJ1-2, with D unresolved. Trimming cost V 0 bases and J 8 bases, with 13 bases left between them. There are 14 residues in the CDR3. Germline loops: CDR1 SGHAT, CDR2 FQNNGV. CDR3 coding DNA: TGTGCCAGCAGCTTAGATTTAACTGTCCTCGGCTACACCTTC. Amino acid sequence: CASSLDLTVLGYTF.

This clone has just one count. This chain links TRBV5-5 with TRBJ1-1; D perhaps matches TRBD1 (6 bases). Germline V lookup: CDR1 SGHKS, CDR2 YYEKEE (reference sequence). V dropped 2 bases and J dropped 1 base, with 18 bases sitting between them. CDR3 length: 17 residues. The DNA of the CDR3 is TGTGCCAGCAGCTTTAGGGCCCTTCAGGGGCCGAACACTGAAGCTTTCTTT. Its protein product is CASSFRALQGPNTEAFF. Drawing the rest from reference TRBV5-5 and TRBJ1-1, the complete variable domain is DAGVTQSPTHLIKTRGQQVTLRCSPISGHKSVSWYQQVLGQGPQFIFQYYEKEERGRGNFPDRFSARQFPNYSSELNVNALLLGDSALYLCASSFRALQGPNTEAFFGQGTRLTVV.

Written as DNA, the CDR3 is TGTGCCAGCAGCGCGTTGCGGGGGAATAAGAACACTGAAGCTTTCTTT. The encoded protein is CASSALRGNKNTEAFF. The gene calls are TRBV11-2 and TRBJ1-1, with a weak D call TRBD1 (5 bases). The CDR3 consists of 16 residues. V was cut by 5 bases and J by 1 base, with 17 bases left in between. The germline gives CDR1 SGHAT, CDR2 FQNNGV.

This sequence joins TRBV2 and TRBJ2-5, with 12 bases lining up with TRBD2. Germline CDR1 and CDR2: SNHLY and FYNNEI. The CDR3 runs 15 residues. Unmatched junction bases numbered 1, after V lost 4 bases and J lost 1 base. The CDR3 reads CASSGLAGAQETQYF. Here the CDR3 DNA reads TGTGCCAGCAGTGGACTAGCGGGGGCCCAAGAGACCCAGTACTTC.

The rearrangement joins TRBV19 to TRBJ1-1; the match to TRBD1 covers 9 bases. The ends lost 5 bases at V and 2 bases at J; junction bases unmatched: 6. The CDR3 length is 15 residues. Germline CDR1 reads LNHDA; CDR2 reads SQIVND (reference sequence). The CDR3 loop reads CASSVTGGANTEAFF. In nucleotides, the CDR3 is TGTGCCAGTAGTGTTACAGGGGGCGCAAACACTGAAGCTTTCTTT.

The rearrangement uses TRBV27 and TRBJ2-5, with 11 bases matching TRBD2. V lost 3 bases, J lost 3 bases, and 9 bases stayed unmatched. This CDR3 is 17 amino acids long. The V gene's germline CDR1 is MNHEY and CDR2 SMNVEV (reference sequence). CDR3: CASSFYTSGSVKETQYF. CDR3 sequence (DNA): TGTGCCAGCAGTTTCTATACTAGCGGGAGTGTCAAAGAGACCCAGTACTTC.

CDR3 residues: CASGSPLRGHDEQFF. The CDR3 coding sequence is TGTGCCAGCGGATCCCCCCTTAGGGGGCATGATGAGCAGTTCTTC. V gene TRBV27 combines with J gene TRBJ2-1, with TRBD1 identical over 7 bases. CDR1 and CDR2 (germline): MNHEY, SMNVEV (reference sequence). The V segment lost 8 bases and the J segment 8 bases; nucleotides outside the gene matches: 15. The CDR3 has 15 amino acids.